These 15 T cell receptor beta chains share one sample of origin, sequenced in a study of blood T cell repertoires in COVID-19. Measured with immunoSEQ multiplex PCR; TCRdb has only the in-frame clones, and not every one. This sample yields some 300,000 clones, of which 70% to 90% are seen a single time; 5.5% to 8% belongs to the top ten. Input material: peripheral blood. The receptors were gathered from a woman aged 25 to 39 who had recovered from COVID-19.

V usage is TRBV25-1 and J usage is TRBJ2-1, with 7 positions matching TRBD2. The CDR3 has 17 residues. Per germline, CDR1 MGHDK and CDR2 SYGVNS. V gave up 1 base and J gave up 3 bases; unmatched junction bases: 9. The CDR3 protein is CASSEFISGGNYNEQFF. The CDR3 DNA is TGTGCCAGCAGTGAATTTATATCGGGGGGTAACTACAATGAGCAGTTCTTC.

This clone was seen a handful of times. This sequence joins TRBV19 and TRBJ2-7, with 10 bases aligning to TRBD1. This CDR3 comprises 17 residues. The germline CDR1 and CDR2 sequences are LNHDA and SQIVND (reference sequence). V was clipped by 9 bases and J by 0 bases; unmatched bases: 14. Here the CDR3 DNA reads TGTGCCAGCGCCCGGGACAGGGGTTTAAGGAACTCCTACGAGCAGTACTTC. The encoded protein is CASARDRGLRNSYEQYF.

The gene calls are TRBV11-1 and TRBJ2-4; the match to TRBD1 covers 10 bases. CDR1 is SGHAT and CDR2 is FQDESV in the germline V gene (reference sequence). The CDR3 consists of 16 residues. The V gene end was trimmed by 3 bases and the J gene end by 1 base; junction bases not matched to a gene: 3. In DNA, the CDR3 is TGTGCCAGCAGCTTGACAGGGGGCGAGGCCAAAAACATTCAGTACTTC. Protein sequence: CASSLTGGEAKNIQYF.

The V and J genes are TRBV2 and TRBJ1-3; tentative D call: TRBD1 (6 bases). Trimming removed 6 bases at V and 8 bases at J, with 11 bases between. The CDR3 sequence is 12 residues long. Germline assignment: CDR1 SNHLY and CDR2 FYNNEI. Here the CDR3 reads CASRENRDTIYF. In nucleotides, the CDR3 is TGTGCCAGCAGAGAGAACAGGGACACCATATATTTT.

The chain carries TRBV11-2 and TRBJ1-3, with D possibly matching TRBD1 (5 bases). This CDR3 is built from 15 residues. V lost 5 bases and J 3 bases, leaving 14 bases between the germline ends. CDR1 SGHAT and CDR2 FQNNGV come from the germline V gene. CDR3 sequence: CASSPQRGGGNTIYF. CDR3 nucleotides: TGTGCCAGCAGCCCCCAGCGGGGGGGTGGAAACACCATATATTTT. Looking up the rest from reference TRBV11-2 and TRBJ1-3 gives the full variable domain: EAGVAQSPRYKIIEKRQSVAFWCNPISGHATLYWYQQILGQGPKLLIQFQNNGVVDDSQLPKDRFSAERLKGVDSTLKIQPAKLEDSAVYLCASSPQRGGGNTIYFGEGSWLTVV.

The chain uses TRBV30 and TRBJ1-3; 7 nucleotides align to TRBD1. Germline CDR1 reads GTSNPN; CDR2 reads SVGIG (reference sequence). V was clipped by 4 bases and J by 1 base; unmatched bases: 16. The CDR3 contains 18 residues. The CDR3 is CAWTVSPQGVESGNTIYF. The CDR3 nucleotides are TGTGCCTGGACCGTAAGTCCTCAGGGGGTTGAATCTGGAAACACCATATATTTT.

The chain carries TRBV7-3 and TRBJ2-3; 8 bases align to TRBD2. CDR1 and CDR2 from the germline V gene are SGHTA and FQGTGA. The CDR3 spans 14 residues. The ends lost 5 bases at V and 4 bases at J; junction bases unmatched: 5. CDR3 residues: CASSPGTSSDTQYF. In nucleotides, the CDR3 is TGTGCCAGCAGCCCGGGGACTAGTTCAGATACGCAGTATTTT. The variable domain in full, completed from reference TRBV7-3 and TRBJ2-3, reads GAGVSQTPSNKVTEKGKYVELRCDPISGHTALYWYRQSLGQGPEFLIYFQGTGAADDSGLPNDRFFAVRPEGSVSTLKIQRTERGDSAVYLCASSPGTSSDTQYFGPGTRLTVL.

This clone was detected only once. This chain connects TRBV2 to TRBJ1-1, with 7 nucleotides matching TRBD1. Per germline, CDR1 SNHLY and CDR2 FYNNEI. Trimming at V came to 7 bases and at J to 1 base, leaving 6 bases not matched to a gene. The CDR3 is 14 amino acids. CDR3 coding DNA: TGTGCCAGCACTCGGGGGACAGCGAACACTGAAGCTTTCTTT. Amino acids: CASTRGTANTEAFF.

The chain has TRBV6-4 and TRBJ1-5, with 7 bases matching TRBD1. V was pared by 4 bases and J by 9 bases, with 21 bases of the junction left unmatched. This CDR3 has 18 amino acids. Germline CDR1 MRHNA, CDR2 SNTAGT. The CDR3 sequence: CASSVRAPGQASKGPQHF. CDR3 in DNA: TGTGCCAGCAGTGTCCGGGCCCCCGGACAGGCCTCCAAGGGGCCCCAGCATTTT.

The rearrangement uses TRBV21-1 and TRBJ2-7; TRBD1, as called in the table, went unchecked against the DNA. TRBV21-1 is a known pseudogene. The CDR3 sequence is 13 residues long. The chain's CDR3 is CGPGTGANYEQYF. CDR3 nucleotide sequence: TGTGGGCCCGGGACAGGGGCGAACTACGAGCAGTACTTC.

CDR3 protein: CASSHRDGSGANVLTF. CDR3 DNA: TGTGCCAGCAGCCATCGGGATGGCTCTGGGGCCAACGTCCTGACTTTC. The rearrangement links TRBV7-8 to TRBJ2-6, with a weak D call TRBD2 (5 bases). The CDR3 totals 16 residues. Germline V gene lookup returns CDR1 SGHVS and CDR2 FQNEAQ. Deletions cut 5 bases from V and 0 bases from J, with 11 bases between. Full variable domain (missing parts from reference TRBV7-8 and TRBJ2-6): GAGVSQSPRYKVAKRGQDVALRCDPISGHVSLFWYQQALGQGPEFLTYFQNEAQLDKSGLPSDRFFAERPEGSVSTLKIQRTQQEDSAVYLCASSHRDGSGANVLTFGAGSRLTVL.

This chain links TRBV28 with TRBJ1-5; no firm D call. The V and J ends lost 5 bases and 11 bases respectively, with 13 bases between them. The V gene's germline CDR1 is MDHEN and CDR2 SYDVKM. This CDR3 is built from 12 residues. CDR3 sequence reads: CASSGVKLAQHF. DNA of the CDR3: TGTGCCAGCAGTGGAGTGAAGTTGGCCCAGCATTTT.

The rearrangement links TRBV28 to TRBJ1-2; D ambiguous. Trimming removed 6 bases at V and 0 bases at J, with 17 bases between. CDR1 is MDHEN, CDR2 SYDVKM, per germline. This CDR3 has 16 residues. The CDR3 sequence: CASRRRLEAPNYGYTF. The CDR3 DNA is TGTGCCAGCAGGCGTCGTTTGGAGGCGCCTAACTATGGCTACACCTTC.

The J gene is TRBJ1-1, the V gene TRBV29-1; a weak D match, TRBD1 (6 bases). The CDR3 has 14 amino acids. V was trimmed by 4 bases and J by 5 bases, leaving 17 bases between them. The germline V gene has CDR1 SQVTM and CDR2 ANQGSEA. The CDR3 DNA is TGCAGCGTTGTACCTAACAGGGAGATGACTGAAGCTTTCTTT. Translated, it gives CSVVPNREMTEAFF.

The V and J genes are TRBV6-5 and TRBJ2-6; 8 bases are a match to TRBD2. The CDR3 contains 16 residues. V shed 3 bases and J 0 bases; nucleotides not matched to a gene: 1. From germline, CDR1 is MNHEY and CDR2 SVGAGI. The DNA for the CDR3 is TGTGCCAGCAGTTATCGGGGGGGCTCTGGGGCCAACGTCCTGACTTTC. Translated: CASSYRGGSGANVLTF.